The 8 T cell receptor beta chains below come from one sample, sequenced in a study of lymphopenia after photon versus proton radiotherapy. Assay used: immunoSEQ multiplex PCR; TCRdb lists only in-frame clones, some missing. This repertoire shows tens of thousands of clones, approximately 82% found once; its top ten account for less than 35%. The sequences come from peripheral blood, collected from a patient treated with photon-based radiotherapy. These receptors all come from a man in his fifties or sixties with gastric cancer.

This clone was observed a handful of times. The rearrangement joins TRBV7-2 to TRBJ1-5; D ambiguous. Germline V gives CDR1 SGHTA, CDR2 FQGNSA. The CDR3 runs to 14 residues. Between the trimmed V and J ends, which lost 6 bases and 2 bases, there was a span of 11 bases. Here the CDR3 DNA reads TGTGCCAGCAGTCGGCTCGGGGGCAATCAGCCCCAGCATTTT. Amino acids: CASSRLGGNQPQHF.

This chain uses TRBV5-1 with TRBJ2-6, with D perhaps given as TRBD1 or TRBD2 (5 bases each). Trimming pared 0 bases from V and 0 bases from J, leaving 7 bases between. The CDR3 has 16 amino acids. Looked up from germline, CDR1 is SGHRS and CDR2 is YFSETQ. The DNA for the CDR3 is TGCGCCAGCAGCTTGGATGGGGGCTCTGGGGCCAACGTCCTGACTTTC. It yields the protein CASSLDGGSGANVLTF. Based on the CDR3 plus reference TRBV5-1 and TRBJ2-6, the full variable domain is KAGVTQTPRYLIKTRGQQVTLSCSPISGHRSVSWYQQTPGQGLQFLFEYFSETQRNKGNFPGRFSGRQFSNSRSEMNVSTLELGDSALYLCASSLDGGSGANVLTFGAGSRLTVL.

The J gene is TRBJ2-1, the V gene TRBV4-2, with 7 bases identical to TRBD2. The CDR3 has 18 amino acids. J lost 0 bases, V lost 1 base, and 9 bases had no gene match. Per germline, CDR1 LGHNA and CDR2 YNFKEQ. CDR3 amino acids: CASSQGISGLRSYNEQFF. CDR3 coding DNA: TGTGCCAGCAGCCAAGGGATTAGCGGGTTACGCTCCTACAATGAGCAGTTCTTC.

The V call is TRBV28, the J call TRBJ2-7, with D unclear. Per germline, CDR1 MDHEN and CDR2 SYDVKM. V lost 6 bases to trimming and J lost 2 bases, with 11 bases between them. CDR3 size: 13 residues. In DNA form, the CDR3 reads TGTGCCAGCAGCCCCACACCAACCTACGAGCAGTACTTC. Translation gives CASSPTPTYEQYF.

This clone has more than one count but fewer than ten. The chain links TRBV7-2 to TRBJ1-5; no reliable D call. The CDR3 spans 13 residues. Germline V CDR1 and CDR2: SGHTA, FQGNSA. Trimming removed 1 base from V and 2 bases from J, with 3 bases in between. The CDR3 spells CASSLVGNQPQHF. DNA of the CDR3: TGTGCCAGCAGCTTAGTCGGCAATCAGCCCCAGCATTTT.

The rearrangement links TRBV1 to TRBJ2-1; the table's TRBD2 call for D was not verified on the DNA. TRBV1 is reported as a pseudogene. This CDR3 comprises 17 residues. The CDR3 bases are TGCACCAGCAGCCGACTAGCGGGAGGGACCCGGGTAGAGGAGCAGTTCTTC. As protein: CTSSRLAGGTRVEEQFF.

The chain joins TRBV5-6 to TRBJ2-1; 13 bases fit TRBD2. The V gene's germline CDR1 is SGHDT and CDR2 YYEEEE. V dropped 4 bases and J dropped 0; count of bases not matched to a gene: 4. This CDR3 region has 17 residues. CDR3 nucleotides: TGTGCCAGCAGCCGGCGGACTAGCGGGAGCTCCTACAATGAGCAGTTCTTC. Encoded protein: CASSRRTSGSSYNEQFF.

The chain employs TRBV5-1 and TRBJ2-3; D not resolved. The V gene's germline CDR1 is SGHRS and CDR2 YFSETQ. This CDR3 has 16 amino acids. Trimming left V 0 bases short and J 1 base short, with 12 bases between. CDR3: CASSLDAGRGTDTQYF. CDR3 nucleotides: TGCGCCAGCAGCTTGGATGCCGGTCGTGGCACAGATACGCAGTATTTT.